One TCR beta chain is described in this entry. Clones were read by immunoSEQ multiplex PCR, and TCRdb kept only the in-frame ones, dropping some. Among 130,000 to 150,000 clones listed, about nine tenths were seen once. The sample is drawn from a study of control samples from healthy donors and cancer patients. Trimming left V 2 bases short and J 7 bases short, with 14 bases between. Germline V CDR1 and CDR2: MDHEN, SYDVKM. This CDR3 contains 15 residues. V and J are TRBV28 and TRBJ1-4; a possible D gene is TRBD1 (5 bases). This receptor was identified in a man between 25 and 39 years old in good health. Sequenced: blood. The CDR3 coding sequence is TGTGCCAGCAGTTTAGGTCCAGGGCTTCGTGAAAAACTGTTTTTT. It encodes CASSLGPGLREKLFF.